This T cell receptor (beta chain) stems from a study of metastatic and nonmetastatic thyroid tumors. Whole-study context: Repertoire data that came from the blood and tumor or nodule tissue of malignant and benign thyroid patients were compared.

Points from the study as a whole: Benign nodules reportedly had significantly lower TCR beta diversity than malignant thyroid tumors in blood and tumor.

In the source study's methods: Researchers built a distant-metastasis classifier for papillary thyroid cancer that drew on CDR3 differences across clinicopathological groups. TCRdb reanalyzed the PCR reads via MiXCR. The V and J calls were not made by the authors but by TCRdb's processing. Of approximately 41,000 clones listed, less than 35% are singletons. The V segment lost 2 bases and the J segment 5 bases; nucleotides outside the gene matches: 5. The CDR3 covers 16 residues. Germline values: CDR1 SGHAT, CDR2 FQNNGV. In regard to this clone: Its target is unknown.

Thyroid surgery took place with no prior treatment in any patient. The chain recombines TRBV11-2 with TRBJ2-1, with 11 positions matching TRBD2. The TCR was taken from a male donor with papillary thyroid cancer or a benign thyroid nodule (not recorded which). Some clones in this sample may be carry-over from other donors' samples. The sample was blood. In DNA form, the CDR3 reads TGTGCCAGCAGCTTATGGGGGACTAGCGGCGACAATGAGCAGTTCTTC. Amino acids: CASSLWGTSGDNEQFF.